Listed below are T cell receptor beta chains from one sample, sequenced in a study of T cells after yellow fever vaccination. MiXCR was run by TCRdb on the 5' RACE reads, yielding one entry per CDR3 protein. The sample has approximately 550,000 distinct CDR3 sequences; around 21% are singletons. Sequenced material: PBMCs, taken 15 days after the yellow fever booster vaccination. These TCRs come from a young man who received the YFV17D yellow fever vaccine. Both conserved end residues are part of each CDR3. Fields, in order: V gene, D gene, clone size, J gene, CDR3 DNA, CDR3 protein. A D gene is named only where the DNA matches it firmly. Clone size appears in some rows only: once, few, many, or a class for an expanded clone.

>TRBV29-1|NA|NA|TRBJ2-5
TGCAGCGTAAAGGGACAACAAGAGACCCAGTACTTC
CSVKGQQETQYF
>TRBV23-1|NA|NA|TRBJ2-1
TGCGCCAGCAGTCCCCCGTGGGCAAATGAGCAGTTCTTC
CASSPPWANEQFF
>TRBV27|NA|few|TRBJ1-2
TGTGCCAGCAGTTTTGGGCAGGAATATGGCTACACCTTC
CASSFGQEYGYTF
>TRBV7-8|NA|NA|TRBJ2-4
TGTGCCAGCAGCTTAGCAGTGGCGGGAGCCAAAAACATTCAGTACTTC
CASSLAVAGAKNIQYF
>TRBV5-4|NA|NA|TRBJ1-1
TGTGCCAGCAGCTTGGCAGAGATGAACACTGAAGCTTTCTTT
CASSLAEMNTEAFF
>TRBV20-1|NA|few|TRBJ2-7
TGCAGTGCTAGCACAGGCTACGAGCAGTACTTC
CSASTGYEQYF
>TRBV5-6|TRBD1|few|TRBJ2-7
TGTGCCAGCAGCTCCCAGACAGGGCTCTTTGTCTACGAGCAGTACTTC
CASSSQTGLFVYEQYF
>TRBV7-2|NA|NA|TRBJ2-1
TGTGCCAGCAGCGTTTCGGACAGCAATGAGCAGTTCTTC
CASSVSDSNEQFF
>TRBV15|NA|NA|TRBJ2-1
TGTGCCACCAGCATAGGAGTCAACTCCTACAATGAGCAGTTCTTC
CATSIGVNSYNEQFF
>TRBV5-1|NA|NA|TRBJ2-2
TGCGCCAGCAGCTGGAGGGATATAAGCACCGGGGAGCTGTTTTTT
CASSWRDISTGELFF
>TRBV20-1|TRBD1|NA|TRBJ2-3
TGCAGTGCCGCGACAGGGGGCGGGGTACATCAGTATTTT
CSAATGGGVHQYF
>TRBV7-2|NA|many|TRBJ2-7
TGTGCCAGCAGCCCTAGGTTGTTGGGAGGGGGCTACGAGCAGTACTTC
CASSPRLLGGGYEQYF
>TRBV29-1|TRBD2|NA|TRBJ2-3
TGCAGCGTTGTGTGGCTAGCGGGGGACACAGATACGCAGTATTTT
CSVVWLAGDTDTQYF
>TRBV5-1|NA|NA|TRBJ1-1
TGCGCCAGCAGCGTTGTGGGGGTCCGATTGAACACTGAAGCTTTCTTT
CASSVVGVRLNTEAFF
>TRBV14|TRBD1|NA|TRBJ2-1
TGTGCCAGCAGCCAAGAGTTTAGGGGGCATCGGGATGAGCAGTTCTTC
CASSQEFRGHRDEQFF
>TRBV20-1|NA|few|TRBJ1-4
TGCAGTGCCTACTTAGACGCGGGGGAGGGGGTTGAAAAACTGTTTTTT
CSAYLDAGEGVEKLFF
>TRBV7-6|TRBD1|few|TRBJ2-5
TGTGCCAGCAGCACCTACCCGGACAGGGGAGAGACCCAGTACTTC
CASSTYPDRGETQYF
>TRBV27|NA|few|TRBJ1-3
TGTGCCAGCAGTTTAGCTAGGGGAACTGGAAACACCATATATTTT
CASSLARGTGNTIYF
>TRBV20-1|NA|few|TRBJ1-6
TGCAGTGCTAGAGATGCCGGGTATAATTCACCCCTCCACTTT
CSARDAGYNSPLHF
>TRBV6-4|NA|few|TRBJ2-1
TGTGCCAGCAGTCGGACTTTTAGCTCCTACAATGAGCAGTTCTTC
CASSRTFSSYNEQFF
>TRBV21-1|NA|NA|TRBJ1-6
TGTGCCAGCAGCAAATACAGGACAGGGGATTCACCCCTCCACTTT
CASSKYRTGDSPLHF
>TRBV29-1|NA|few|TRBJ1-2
TGCAGCGTTGAAGGCAGCCACTCTAGTTATGGCTACACCTTC
CSVEGSHSSYGYTF
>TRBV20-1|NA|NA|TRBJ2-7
TGCAGTGCTAGTCGGCGGGTAAGCAGCGAGCAGTACTTC
CSASRRVSSEQYF
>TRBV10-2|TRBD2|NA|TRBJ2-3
TGCGCCAGCACCACCACTAGCGGGAGAGATACGCAGTATTTT
CASTTTSGRDTQYF
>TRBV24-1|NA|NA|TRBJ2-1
TGTGCCACAGGGGATAAGGCCTACAATGAGCAGTTCTTC
CATGDKAYNEQFF
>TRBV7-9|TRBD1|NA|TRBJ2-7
TGTGCCAGCAGCTTGACAGGGGGCTTCTCCTACGAGCAGTACTTC
CASSLTGGFSYEQYF
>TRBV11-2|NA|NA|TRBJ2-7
TGTGCCAGCAGCCAAGTTGCAGGGTTCGAGCAGTACTTC
CASSQVAGFEQYF
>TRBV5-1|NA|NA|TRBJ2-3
TGCGCCAGCAGCTTGGCGGCAACCCGGGGCACAGATACGCAGTATTTT
CASSLAATRGTDTQYF
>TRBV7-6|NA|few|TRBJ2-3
TGTGCCAGCAGCTTAGCGCTCGGTTTCACAGATACGCAGTATTTT
CASSLALGFTDTQYF
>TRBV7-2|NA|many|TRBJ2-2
TGTGCCAGCAGCTTAGATTCGAGATCCGGGGAGCTGTTTTTT
CASSLDSRSGELFF